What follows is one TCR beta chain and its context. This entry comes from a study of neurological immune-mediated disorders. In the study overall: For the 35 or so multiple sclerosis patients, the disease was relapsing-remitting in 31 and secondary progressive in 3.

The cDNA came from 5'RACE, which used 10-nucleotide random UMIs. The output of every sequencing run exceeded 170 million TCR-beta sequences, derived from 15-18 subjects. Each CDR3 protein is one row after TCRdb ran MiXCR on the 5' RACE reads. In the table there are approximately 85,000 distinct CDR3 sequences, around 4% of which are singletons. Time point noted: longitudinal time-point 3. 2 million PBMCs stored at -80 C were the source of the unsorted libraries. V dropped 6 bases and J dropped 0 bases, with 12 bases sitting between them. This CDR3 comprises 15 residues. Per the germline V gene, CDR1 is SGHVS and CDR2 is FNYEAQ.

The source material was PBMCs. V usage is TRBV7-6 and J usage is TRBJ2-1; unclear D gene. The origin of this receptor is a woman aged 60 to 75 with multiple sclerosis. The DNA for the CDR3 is TGTGCCAGCAGACAAGACCACAGCTCCTACAATGAGCAGTTCTTC. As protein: CASRQDHSSYNEQFF.